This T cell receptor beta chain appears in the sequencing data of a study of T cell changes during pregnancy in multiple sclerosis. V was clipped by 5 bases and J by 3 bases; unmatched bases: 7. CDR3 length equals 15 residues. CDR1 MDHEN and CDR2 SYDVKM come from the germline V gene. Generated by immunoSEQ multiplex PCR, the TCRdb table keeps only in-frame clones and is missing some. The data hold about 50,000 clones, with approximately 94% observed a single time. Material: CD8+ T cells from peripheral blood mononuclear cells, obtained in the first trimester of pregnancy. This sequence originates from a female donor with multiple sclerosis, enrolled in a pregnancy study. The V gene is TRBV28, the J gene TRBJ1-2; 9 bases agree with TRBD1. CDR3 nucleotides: TGTGCCAGCAGTGATACAGGGGGCTTGTACTATGGCTACACCTTC. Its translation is CASSDTGGLYYGYTF.